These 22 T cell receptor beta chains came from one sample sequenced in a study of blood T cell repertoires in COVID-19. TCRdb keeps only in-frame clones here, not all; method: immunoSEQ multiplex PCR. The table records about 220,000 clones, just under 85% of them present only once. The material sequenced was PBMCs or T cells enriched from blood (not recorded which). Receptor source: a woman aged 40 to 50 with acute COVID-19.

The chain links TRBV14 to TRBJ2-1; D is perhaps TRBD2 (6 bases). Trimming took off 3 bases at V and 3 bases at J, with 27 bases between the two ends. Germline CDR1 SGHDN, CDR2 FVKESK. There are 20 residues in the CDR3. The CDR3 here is CASSHFTRDSSPPVYNEQFF. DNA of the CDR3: TGTGCCAGCAGCCATTTTACCCGGGACTCCTCTCCCCCAGTCTACAATGAGCAGTTCTTC. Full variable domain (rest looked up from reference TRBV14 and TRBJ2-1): EAGVTQFPSHSVIEKGQTVTLRCDPISGHDNLYWYRRVMGKEIKFLLHFVKESKQDESGMPNNRFLAERTGGTYSTLKVQPAELEDSGVYFCASSHFTRDSSPPVYNEQFFGPGTRLTVL.

The DNA for the CDR3 is TGTGCCAGCAGCTTAGCGGGAGGAGGCAGCCGTGGTCAGCCCCAGCATTTT. Encoded protein: CASSLAGGGSRGQPQHF. V is TRBV7-8 and J is TRBJ1-5; D call uncertain. The CDR3 contains 17 residues. The V end was cut by 0 bases, the J end by 6 bases, with 18 bases between. Germline V CDR1 and CDR2: SGHVS, FQNEAQ.

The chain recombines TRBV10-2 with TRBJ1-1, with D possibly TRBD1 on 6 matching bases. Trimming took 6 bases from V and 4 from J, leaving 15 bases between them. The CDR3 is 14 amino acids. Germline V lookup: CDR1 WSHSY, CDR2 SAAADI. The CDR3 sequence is CASSPQGRATEAFF. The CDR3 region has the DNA TGCGCCAGCAGCCCACAGGGAAGGGCCACTGAAGCTTTCTTT.

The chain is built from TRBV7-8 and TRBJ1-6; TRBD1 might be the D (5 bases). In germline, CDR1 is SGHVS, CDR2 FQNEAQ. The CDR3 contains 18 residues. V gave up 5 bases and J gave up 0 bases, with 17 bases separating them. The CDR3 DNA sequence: TGTGCCAGCAGCGTAACTCTACAGGAGAGCTCCTATAATTCACCCCTCCACTTT. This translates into CASSVTLQESSYNSPLHF.

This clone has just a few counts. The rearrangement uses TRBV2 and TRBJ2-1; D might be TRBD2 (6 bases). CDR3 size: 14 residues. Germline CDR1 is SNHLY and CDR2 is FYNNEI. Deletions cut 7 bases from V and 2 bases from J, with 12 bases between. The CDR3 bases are TGTGCCAGCATCGGGCTAGCGACCTACAATGAGCAGTTCTTC. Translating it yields CASIGLATYNEQFF. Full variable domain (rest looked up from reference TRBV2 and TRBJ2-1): EPEVTQTPSHQVTQMGQEVILRCVPISNHLYFYWYRQILGQKVEFLVSFYNNEISEKSEIFDDQFSVERPDGSNFTLKIRSTKLEDSAMYFCASIGLATYNEQFFGPGTRLTVL.

The CDR3 nucleotides are TGTGCCAGCAGTTACAATTCGGGGACCCAGTACTTC. It translates to CASSYNSGTQYF. The V call is TRBV6-5, the J call TRBJ2-5, with unresolved D. Per the germline V gene, CDR1 is MNHEY and CDR2 is SVGAGI. V gave up 2 bases and J gave up 7 bases, with 8 bases separating them. CDR3 size: 12 residues.

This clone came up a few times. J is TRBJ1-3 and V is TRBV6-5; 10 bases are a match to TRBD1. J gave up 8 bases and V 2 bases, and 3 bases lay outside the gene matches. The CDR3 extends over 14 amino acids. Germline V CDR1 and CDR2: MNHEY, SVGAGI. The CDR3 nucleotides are TGTGCCAGCAGTTACAGGACAGGGGGATACACCATATATTTT. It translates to CASSYRTGGYTIYF.

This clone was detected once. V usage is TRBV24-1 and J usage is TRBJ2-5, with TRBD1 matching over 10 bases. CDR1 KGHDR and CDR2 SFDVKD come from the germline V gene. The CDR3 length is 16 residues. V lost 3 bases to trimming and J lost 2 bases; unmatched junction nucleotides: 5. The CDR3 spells CATSDGPGQGQETQYF. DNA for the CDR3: TGTGCCACCAGTGATGGACCGGGACAGGGGCAAGAGACCCAGTACTTC.

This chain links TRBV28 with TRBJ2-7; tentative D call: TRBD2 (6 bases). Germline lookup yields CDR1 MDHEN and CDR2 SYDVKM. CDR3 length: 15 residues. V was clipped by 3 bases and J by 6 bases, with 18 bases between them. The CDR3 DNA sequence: TGTGCCAGCAGTTTTGTCCGGGGGTTAGCCGGCGAGCAGTACTTC. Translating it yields CASSFVRGLAGEQYF.

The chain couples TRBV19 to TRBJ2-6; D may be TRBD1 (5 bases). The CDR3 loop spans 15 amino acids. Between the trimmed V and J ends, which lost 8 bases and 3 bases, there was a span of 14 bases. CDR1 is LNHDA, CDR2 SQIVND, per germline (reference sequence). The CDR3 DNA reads TGTGCCAGTGGGGCAGGTTCAAGTGGGGCCAACGTCCTGACTTTC. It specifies CASGAGSSGANVLTF.

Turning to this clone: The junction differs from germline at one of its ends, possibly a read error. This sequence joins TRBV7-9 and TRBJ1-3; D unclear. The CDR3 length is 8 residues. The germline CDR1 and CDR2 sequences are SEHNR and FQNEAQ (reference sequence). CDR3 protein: CASSLANF. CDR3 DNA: TGTGCCAGCAGCTTAGCCAATTTT.

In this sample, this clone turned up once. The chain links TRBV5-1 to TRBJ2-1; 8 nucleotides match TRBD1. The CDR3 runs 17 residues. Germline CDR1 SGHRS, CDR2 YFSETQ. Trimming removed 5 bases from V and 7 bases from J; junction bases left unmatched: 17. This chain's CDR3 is CASSTGGFNSLMNEQFF. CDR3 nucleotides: TGCGCCAGCAGTACAGGGGGATTTAATAGTTTAATGAATGAGCAGTTCTTC.

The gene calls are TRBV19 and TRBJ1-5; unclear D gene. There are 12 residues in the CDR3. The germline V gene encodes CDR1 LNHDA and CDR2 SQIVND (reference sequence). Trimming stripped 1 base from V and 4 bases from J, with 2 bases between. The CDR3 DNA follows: TGTGCCAGTAGTATAGCTAATCAGCCCCAGCATTTT. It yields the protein CASSIANQPQHF.

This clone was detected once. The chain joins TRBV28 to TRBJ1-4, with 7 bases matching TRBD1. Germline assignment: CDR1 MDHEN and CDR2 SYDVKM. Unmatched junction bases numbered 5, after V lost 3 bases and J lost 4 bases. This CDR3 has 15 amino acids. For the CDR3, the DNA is TGTGCCAGCAGTTTTTCAGGGGGAATTAATGAAAAACTGTTTTTT. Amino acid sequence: CASSFSGGINEKLFF.

This CDR3 is CASSSQGPDTQYF. The DNA of the CDR3 is TGCGCCAGCAGCTCACAGGGTCCAGATACGCAGTATTTT. V gene TRBV5-1 combines with J gene TRBJ2-3, with a weak D call TRBD1 (6 bases). V was pared by 3 bases and J by 4 bases, with 9 bases between. The CDR3 has 13 residues. Per germline, CDR1 SGHRS and CDR2 YFSETQ.

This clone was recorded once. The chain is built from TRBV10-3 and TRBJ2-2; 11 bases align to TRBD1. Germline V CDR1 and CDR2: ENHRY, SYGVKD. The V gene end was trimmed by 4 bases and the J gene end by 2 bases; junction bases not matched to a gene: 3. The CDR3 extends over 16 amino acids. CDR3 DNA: TGTGCCATCAGTGCTCGGACAGGGGGCAACACCGGGGAGCTGTTTTTT. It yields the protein CAISARTGGNTGELFF.

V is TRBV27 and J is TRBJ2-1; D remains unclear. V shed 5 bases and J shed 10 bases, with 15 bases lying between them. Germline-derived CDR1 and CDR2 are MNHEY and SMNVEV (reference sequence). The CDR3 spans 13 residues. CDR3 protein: CASSLERSREQFF. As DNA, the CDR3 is TGTGCCAGCAGTCTGGAAAGATCTAGGGAGCAGTTCTTC.

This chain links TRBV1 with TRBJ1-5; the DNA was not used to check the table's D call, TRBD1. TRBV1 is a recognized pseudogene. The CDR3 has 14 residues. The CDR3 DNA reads TGCACCAGCAGCTACCGACAGGCCGAGGGGCCCCAGCATTTT. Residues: CTSSYRQAEGPQHF.

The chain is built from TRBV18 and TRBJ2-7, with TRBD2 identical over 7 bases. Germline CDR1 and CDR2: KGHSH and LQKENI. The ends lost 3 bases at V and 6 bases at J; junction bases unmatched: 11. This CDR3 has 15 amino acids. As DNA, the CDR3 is TGTGCCAGCTCACCGCTGGGGGGGGTTTTGGGCGAGCAGTACTTC. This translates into CASSPLGGVLGEQYF.

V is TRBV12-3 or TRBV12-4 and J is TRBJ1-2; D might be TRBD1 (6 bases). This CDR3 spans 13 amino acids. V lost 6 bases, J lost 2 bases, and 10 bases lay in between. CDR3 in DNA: TGTGCCAGCAGAGAAGGGGGAAACTATGGCTACACCTTC. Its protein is CASREGGNYGYTF.

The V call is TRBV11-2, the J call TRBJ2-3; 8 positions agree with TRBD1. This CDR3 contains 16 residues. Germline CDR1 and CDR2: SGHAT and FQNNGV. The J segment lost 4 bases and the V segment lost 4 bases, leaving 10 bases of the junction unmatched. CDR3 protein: CASSSGQGVFSDTQYF. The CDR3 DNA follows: TGTGCCAGCAGCTCTGGACAGGGCGTCTTCTCAGATACGCAGTATTTT.

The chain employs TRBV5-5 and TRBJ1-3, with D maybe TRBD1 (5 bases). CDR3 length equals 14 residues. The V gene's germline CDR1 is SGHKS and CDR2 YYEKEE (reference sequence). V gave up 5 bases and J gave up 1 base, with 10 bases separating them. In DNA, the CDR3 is TGTGCCAGCAGACTGGGGGGGTCTGGAAACACCATATATTTT. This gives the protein CASRLGGSGNTIYF.